Listed below are T cell receptor beta chains from one sample, sequenced in a study of graft-versus-host responses after intestinal transplantation. Measured with immunoSEQ multiplex PCR; TCRdb has only the in-frame clones, and not every one. The sample records 6,000 to 9,500 clones, 55% to 70% being singletons. The sequenced sample was ileum tissue, obtained approximately 8 months after intestinal transplantation. The source is a human patient who received an intestinal transplant, so some T cells may come from the graft donor. CDR3s include the opening cysteine and the closing phenylalanine or tryptophan. A D gene is named only where the DNA matches it firmly. Only part of the rows carry a size: once, few, many, or a class if the clone is expanded.

>TRBV5-4|.|.|TRBJ2-3
CASRDGGTISTDTQYF
TGTGCCAGCAGGGATGGGGGTACAATCAGCACAGATACGCAGTATTTT
>TRBV7-3|few|TRBD1|TRBJ1-6
CASAEQGTSPLHF
TGTGCCAGCGCCGAACAGGGGACTTCACCCCTCCACTTT
>TRBV7-2|few|.|TRBJ1-5
CASSLDTSNQPQHF
TGTGCCAGCAGCTTAGATACCAGCAATCAGCCCCAGCATTTT
>TRBV6-5|.|.|TRBJ1-2
CASRRGVGNYGYTF
TGTGCCAGCCGTCGTGGCGTGGGCAACTATGGCTACACCTTC
>TRBV6-4|.|.|TRBJ2-2
CASSDSGDTGELFF
TGTGCCAGCAGTGACTCCGGGGACACCGGGGAGCTGTTTTTT
>TRBV6-6|.|.|TRBJ1-4
CASKFAEDLNGEKLFF
TGTGCCAGCAAGTTCGCCGAAGATCTTAACGGGGAAAAACTGTTTTTT
>TRBV5-1|.|.|TRBJ2-1
CASSPGAVSNEQFF
TGCGCCAGCAGCCCGGGGGCAGTATCCAATGAGCAGTTCTTC
>TRBV14|.|.|TRBJ1-4
CASSQDSSSTNEKLFF
TGTGCCAGCAGCCAAGATTCCTCCTCAACTAATGAAAAACTGTTTTTT
>TRBV6-5|.|.|TRBJ2-3
CASSPPGVREDTQYF
TGTGCCAGCAGTCCTCCCGGGGTGCGGGAAGATACGCAGTATTTT
>TRBV5-4|once|.|TRBJ1-1
CASREKGGNTEAFF
TGTGCCAGCAGGGAAAAGGGGGGGAACACTGAAGCTTTCTTT
>TRBV15|.|.|TRBJ1-6
CATSGTPDGQIYNSPLHF
TGTGCCACCAGCGGAACCCCGGACGGCCAAATATATAATTCACCCCTCCACTTT
>TRBV7-9|.|TRBD1|TRBJ1-4
CASSPDTGTVFNEKLFF
TGTGCCAGCAGCCCGGATACCGGGACAGTGTTTAATGAAAAACTGTTTTTT
>TRBV4-2|.|.|TRBJ1-2
CASSQEEGGPLYGYTF
TGTGCCAGCAGCCAAGAAGAGGGGGGGCCTCTCTATGGCTACACCTTC
>TRBV13|once|.|TRBJ2-3
CASSLIRASDTQYF
TGTGCCAGCAGCTTAATTCGGGCCTCGGATACGCAGTATTTT
>TRBV6-1|.|.|TRBJ1-6
CASSESFGRSPLHF
TGTGCCAGCAGTGAATCGTTTGGACGATCACCCCTCCACTTT
>TRBV6-1|few|.|TRBJ2-7
CASNGFYEQYF
TGTGCCAGCAACGGGTTCTACGAGCAGTACTTC